One TCR beta chain is described in this entry. V was trimmed by 0 bases and J by 8 bases, leaving 8 bases between them. CDR3 length equals 14 residues. Germline CDR1 is SGHTA and CDR2 is FQGNSA. Sequencing used immunoSEQ multiplex PCR; TCRdb keeps in-frame clones, though not all of them. The sample shows 350,000 to 400,000 clones, approximately 91% of them seen only once. The data belong to a study of blood T cell repertoires in COVID-19. Study-wide context: COVID-19 samples collected from the United States, Italy and Spain covered acute and convalescent phases. PBMCs, B-cell-depleted T cells, or T cells provided the cDNA or gDNA that made up the material.

The sequence came from a woman aged 40 to 50 who had been exposed to COVID-19. V is TRBV7-2 and J is TRBJ1-6, with D perhaps matching TRBD1 (5 bases). The sample taken for sequencing was PBMCs or T cells enriched from blood (not recorded which). This CDR3 reads CASSLADRYSPLHF. For the CDR3, the DNA is TGTGCCAGCAGCTTAGCCGACAGATATTCACCCCTCCACTTT.